The clone carrying this T cell receptor (beta chain) was observed at least ten times. The antigen is not known. The data are from a study of neurological immune-mediated disorders. Whole-study results and caveats: CDR3 amino acid sequences of expanded clones were not shared across subjects, a result suggesting private repertoires in all groups. Neither clinical nor MRI features were associated with the multiple sclerosis repertoire cluster. Phylogenetically, 18 of 34 multiple sclerosis patients' repertoires fell into one related-CDR3 cluster, a possible signature.

Trimming removed 1 base from V and 6 bases from J, with 12 bases in between. In germline, CDR1 is SEHNR, CDR2 FQNEAQ (reference sequence). This CDR3 spans 14 amino acids. The method for making cDNA was 5'RACE, and it used 10-nucleotide random UMIs. TCRdb fed the 5' RACE reads into MiXCR, producing one record per CDR3 protein. The table includes some 65,000 distinct CDR3 sequences, about 4% detected once. The clonotype originates from a man between 45 and 60 years old with multiple sclerosis. Sample: PBMCs. The V call is TRBV7-9, the J call TRBJ1-2; D ambiguous. Here the CDR3 DNA reads TGTGCCAGCAGCTTAGGCGACGTCAGCCATGGCTACACCTTC. Translated: CASSLGDVSHGYTF.